This record covers a single T cell receptor beta chain. With 0 bases removed from V and 3 bases from J, the gap between germline ends came to 13 bases. The CDR3 has 15 residues. CDR1 is SGHKS, CDR2 YYEKEE, per germline (reference sequence). This sample is part of a study of T cell changes during pregnancy in multiple sclerosis. Profiling relied on immunoSEQ multiplex PCR, and the TCRdb table lists in-frame clones only, not all of them. Of over 70,000 clones in the sample, under 95% were seen once. The origin of this receptor is a female donor in good health, enrolled as a control in a pregnancy study. V usage is TRBV5-5 and J usage is TRBJ2-7; D might be TRBD2 (5 bases). The sample here was peripheral blood, taken in the first trimester of pregnancy. The CDR3 nucleotides are TGTGCCAGCAGCTTGGATCGAGGGTACGGCTACGAGCAGTACTTC. It specifies CASSLDRGYGYEQYF. The entire variable domain, with the rest obtained from reference TRBV5-5 and TRBJ2-7, is as follows: DAGVTQSPTHLIKTRGQQVTLRCSPISGHKSVSWYQQVLGQGPQFIFQYYEKEERGRGNFPDRFSARQFPNYSSELNVNALLLGDSALYLCASSLDRGYGYEQYFGPGTRLTVT.